These T cell receptor beta chains were read from a single sample in a study of blood T cell repertoires in COVID-19. Profiling relied on immunoSEQ multiplex PCR, and the TCRdb table lists in-frame clones only, not all of them. Of 150,000 to 190,000 clones in the sample, about 81% are singletons; the top ten hold around 7%. Specimen: PBMCs or T cells enriched from blood (not recorded which). These receptor sequences come from a man aged 50 to 60 who had recovered from COVID-19. Both conserved end residues are part of each CDR3. A D gene is named only where the DNA matches it firmly. Clone size is given for some rows only: seen once, a few or many times, or a class if the clone is expanded.

>TRBJ1-2|TRBV7-7|TRBD1|few
TGTGCTAGCAGCTTAGACAGGGGAGACTATGGCTACACCTTC
CASSLDRGDYGYTF
>TRBJ1-2|TRBV7-4|TRBD1|.
TGTGCCAGCAGCGGTTTTAGGACAGGTGGCTACACCTTC
CASSGFRTGGYTF
>TRBJ1-1|TRBV6-5|TRBD1|.
TGTGCCAGCGGACAGGCCATCACTGAAGCTTTCTTT
CASGQAITEAFF
>TRBJ2-7|TRBV11-3|TRBD1|many
TGTGCCAGCAGCGGGCGCGATGGGACAGGGCCCCTCAGAGAGCAGTACTTC
CASSGRDGTGPLREQYF
>TRBJ1-1|TRBV5-4|TRBD1|.
TGTGCCAGCAGCCTCGACAGGGGCACTGAAGCTTTCTTT
CASSLDRGTEAFF
>TRBJ2-3|TRBV6-2/TRBV6-3|TRBD2|.
TGTGCCAGCAGTTACCCCCCGTTACTAGCGGGGGGTACAGATACGCAGTATTTT
CASSYPPLLAGGTDTQYF
>TRBJ1-6|TRBV27|TRBD1|.
TGTGCCGGCAGATTGGGACAGGGCACCTATAATTCACCCCTCCACTTT
CAGRLGQGTYNSPLHF
>TRBJ1-2|TRBV7-2|.|once
TGTGCCAGCAGCTCTAGCGTACGGGGGGCGTTTAACTATGGCTACACCTTC
CASSSSVRGAFNYGYTF
>TRBJ2-1|TRBV9|.|.
TGTGCCAGCAGCCCCCCCTTGGCGGAGTACAATGAGCAGTTCTTC
CASSPPLAEYNEQFF
>TRBJ1-3|TRBV19|.|.
TGTGCCAGTAGTCACGGGGTAGACGCCTTCTCTGGAAACACCATATATTTT
CASSHGVDAFSGNTIYF
>TRBJ1-4|TRBV30|TRBD1|.
TGTGCCTGGAGTCCCGGACAGGGGGATAATGAAAAACTGTTTTTT
CAWSPGQGDNEKLFF
>TRBJ1-3|TRBV18|.|.
TGTGCCAGCTCACCACCGGAGGGGTTCGCTGGAAACACCATATATTTT
CASSPPEGFAGNTIYF
>TRBJ1-1|TRBV12-3/TRBV12-4|.|.
TGTGCCAGCAGTTACTGGGGAGGAACTGAAGCTTTCTTT
CASSYWGGTEAFF
>TRBJ2-1|TRBV5-4|TRBD2|.
TGTGCCAGCAGCTTTAGACTAGCGGGGGGGACGGAGCAGTTCTTC
CASSFRLAGGTEQFF
>TRBJ2-4|TRBV19|TRBD1|.
TGTGCCAGTAGCGAGGGACAGGGGTTTTTCAAAAACATTCAGTACTTC
CASSEGQGFFKNIQYF
>TRBJ2-7|TRBV9|.|once
TGTGCCAGCAGCGTAGCTACAGGAAACTACGAGCAGTACTTC
CASSVATGNYEQYF
>TRBJ1-3|TRBV5-1|TRBD1|.
TGCGCCAGCAGAATGACAGGGTCTGGAAACACCATATATTTT
CASRMTGSGNTIYF
>TRBJ2-1|TRBV7-2|TRBD2|.
TGTGCCAGCAGCCAAGGACTAGCCTACAATGAGCAGTTCTTC
CASSQGLAYNEQFF
>TRBJ1-1|TRBV19|.|.
TGTGCCAGTAAGTGGTTGACAGCAGGGGAAGCTTTCTTT
CASKWLTAGEAFF
>TRBJ1-5|TRBV6-6|.|.
TGTGCCAGCAACTATGATTTAGGAAATCAGCCCCAGCATTTT
CASNYDLGNQPQHF
>TRBJ1-2|TRBV5-1|.|.
TGCGCCAGCAGCTTGGGCGGCAAGCCTAACTATGGCTACACCTTC
CASSLGGKPNYGYTF
>TRBJ1-2|TRBV7-3|.|.
TGTGCCAGCAGCTTAGCGCCAGGGGAAGGCTACACCTTC
CASSLAPGEGYTF
>TRBJ1-2|TRBV3-1/TRBV3-2|.|.
TGTGCCAGCAGCCAAGATCGAAAACCCCCGGTTCCCTTTCATAACTATGGCTACACCTTC
CASSQDRKPPVPFHNYGYTF
>TRBJ2-3|TRBV18|.|once
TGTGCCAGCTCTCCCTGGACTAACACAGATACGCAGTATTTT
CASSPWTNTDTQYF
>TRBJ1-4|TRBV11-2|.|.
TGTGCCAGCAGCTTAGGGGGCAGGGGCGGTGAAAAACTGTTTTTT
CASSLGGRGGEKLFF
>TRBJ2-7|TRBV5-1|.|.
TGCGCCAGCAGCTTGGACCTGGCGGGGCAGGTCCCCTACGAGCAGTACTTC
CASSLDLAGQVPYEQYF
>TRBJ1-6|TRBV12-3/TRBV12-4|.|.
TGTGCCAGCAGTCCCGGGAAATCCCTCCACTTT
CASSPGKSLHF
>TRBJ1-2|TRBV29-1|.|.
TGCAGCGTAAAAGGGCTACAGGCGGGCTACACCTTC
CSVKGLQAGYTF
>TRBJ2-7|TRBV3-1/TRBV3-2|TRBD2|once
TGTGCCAGCAGCCAAAGGGACTCGACTAGCGGGGACGACGAGCAGTACTTC
CASSQRDSTSGDDEQYF
>TRBJ1-2|TRBV19|TRBD1|.
TGTGCCAGTAGTCCGGGACAGTATGGCTACACCTTC
CASSPGQYGYTF
>TRBJ1-6|TRBV2|TRBD1|.
TGTGCCAGCAGTTATACAGGGGGGGAATCACCCCTCCACTTT
CASSYTGGESPLHF
>TRBJ1-1|TRBV7-6|.|once
TGTGCCAGCAGCATGAATCATGGGGGGACCACTGAAGCTTTCTTT
CASSMNHGGTTEAFF
>TRBJ2-3|TRBV5-1|.|.
TGCGCCAGCGCGGTTACGGATACGCAGTATTTT
CASAVTDTQYF
>TRBJ2-1|TRBV9|TRBD1|once
TGTGCCAGCAGCGTCCCGGGACAGGCTTACAATGAGCAGTTCTTC
CASSVPGQAYNEQFF
>TRBJ2-2|TRBV25-1|TRBD2|.
TGTGCCAGCAGTGAAGGGGGACTAGCGGGAAACACCGGGGAGCTGTTTTTT
CASSEGGLAGNTGELFF
>TRBJ2-7|TRBV5-6|TRBD1|.
TGTGCCAGCAGCCCGGTAGACAGGGAAGCCTACGAGCAGTACTTC
CASSPVDREAYEQYF
>TRBJ1-1|TRBV29-1|TRBD1|.
TGCAGCGTTCCACGGACAGGGGGTTCTAGGAACACTGAAGCTTTCTTT
CSVPRTGGSRNTEAFF
>TRBJ1-3|TRBV19|.|.
TGTGCCAGTAGTATAAGCGGCAGCCGAAGGACTGGAAACACCATATATTTT
CASSISGSRRTGNTIYF
>TRBJ2-7|TRBV4-2|TRBD2|once
TGTGCCAGCAGCCAAGATCTCCCAGCGGGGCAATACGAGCAGTACTTC
CASSQDLPAGQYEQYF
>TRBJ2-3|TRBV7-3|TRBD2|.
TGTGCCAGCAGCTTAGTTCCTAGCGGGGGGGCCTCAGATACGCAGTATTTT
CASSLVPSGGASDTQYF
>TRBJ2-7|TRBV6-2/TRBV6-3|TRBD1|.
TGTGCCAGCAGCCGGGACAGGGGATTATGGGAGCAGTACTTC
CASSRDRGLWEQYF
>TRBJ2-5|TRBV19|TRBD1|.
TGTGCCAGTGGACAGGGTCGGGAGACCCAGTACTTC
CASGQGRETQYF
>TRBJ2-5|TRBV6-6|TRBD1|.
TGTGCCAGCAGTTCTAGCCGGACAGGGTGGAAAGAGACCCAGTACTTC
CASSSSRTGWKETQYF
>TRBJ2-6|TRBV11-2|.|.
TGTGCCAGCAGCCCACCACTAAGCTCTGGGGCCAACGTCCTGACTTTC
CASSPPLSSGANVLTF
>TRBJ2-5|TRBV5-4|.|once
TGTGCCAGCAGCTTAGGGGCGACTGAGACCCAGTACTTC
CASSLGATETQYF
>TRBJ2-3|TRBV18|TRBD2|.
TGTGCCAGCTCACCCCCAGCGGGGGGTACTTATACGCAGTATTTT
CASSPPAGGTYTQYF
>TRBJ2-3|TRBV18|.|.
TGTGCCAGTAGATACTCTACTAGCACAGATACGCAGTATTTT
CASRYSTSTDTQYF
>TRBJ1-2|TRBV7-9|.|.
TGTGCCAGCAGCCCTTATGGGGAGGGCTACACCTTC
CASSPYGEGYTF
>TRBJ2-1|TRBV6-4|.|.
TGTGCCAGCAGTGACTCGGGGGCCAATGAGCAGTTCTTC
CASSDSGANEQFF
>TRBJ1-1|TRBV3-1/TRBV3-2|.|.
TGTGCCAGCACCTTAGGAGGGAACACTGAAGCTTTCTTT
CASTLGGNTEAFF
>TRBJ1-2|TRBV6-5|TRBD1|few
TGTGCCAGCAGCCTGGACAGGGAATATGGCTACACCTTC
CASSLDREYGYTF
>TRBJ1-4|TRBV5-4|.|.
TGTGCCAGCAGCTCCCGGATCGGGGGAGCTAATGAAAAACTGTTTTTT
CASSSRIGGANEKLFF
>TRBJ2-3|TRBV2|TRBD2|.
TGTGCCAGCAGTGGACTAGCGGGGGTAACAGATACGCAGTATTTT
CASSGLAGVTDTQYF
>TRBJ1-5|TRBV2|.|few
TGTGCCAGCAATATCGGGACAAATCAGCCCCAGCATTTT
CASNIGTNQPQHF
>TRBJ2-3|TRBV4-3|TRBD2|once
TGCGCCAGCAGCCAGAAAACTAGCGCGGATACGCAGTATTTT
CASSQKTSADTQYF
>TRBJ1-1|TRBV6-6|TRBD1|few
TGTGCCAGCAGTAAGGACAGGGGAGCTGAAGCTTTCTTT
CASSKDRGAEAFF